The clone carrying this T cell receptor (beta chain) was observed a few times. Its target is unknown. This sample stems from a study of identical twins. Study-wide findings and caveats: Twin pairs had excess sharing that was weaker in beta out-of-frame sequences. Fewer insertions were carried by abundant cord blood beta clonotypes, but none was seen in memory repertoires.

The CDR3 is 12 amino acids. V was shortened by 1 base and J by 7 bases, with 5 bases between the two germline ends. The authors used template switching to add a universal primer site and gave cDNA unique molecular identifiers. TCRdb redid the calling of the 5' RACE reads with MiXCR, one entry per CDR3 protein. The sample carries about 720,000 distinct CDR3 sequences, about 20% recorded once. These data are also associated with another study on T cells expressing NK-cell markers.

The TCR originated in a woman younger than 35 in good health. Sequenced input: PBMCs. The rearrangement uses TRBV12-3 or TRBV12-4 and TRBJ1-5, with D uncertain. The CDR3 nucleotides read TGTGCCAGCAGTTTAGAAGAGCAGCCCCAGCATTTT. Its protein is CASSLEEQPQHF.